Listed below are T cell receptor beta chains from one sample, sequenced in a study of breast tumors, draining lymph nodes, adjacent tissues. TCRdb recomputed calls from the multiplex PCR reads with MiXCR, one row per CDR3 protein. There are under 350,000 distinct CDR3 sequences in the sample; roughly 31% occur only once, and 1.1% lies in the top ten. Material for sequencing was axillary lymph node tissue. The receptors were sampled from a female donor with breast cancer. Some clones in this sample may be carry-over from other donors' samples. CDR3s include the opening cysteine and the closing phenylalanine or tryptophan. Each record gives: V gene, D gene, J gene, clone size, CDR3 DNA, CDR3 protein. D genes are given only for firm matches. Expanded clones are given a class, and other clones once, few, many or no size at all.

v_gene: TRBV9; d_gene: TRBD2; j_gene: TRBJ2-3; abundance: NA; CDR3nt: TGTGCCAGCAGTGATGGACTAGGCGAACACAATGAGCAGTATTTT; CDR3aa: CASSDGLGEHNEQYF
v_gene: TRBV29-1; d_gene: NA; j_gene: TRBJ1-2; abundance: many; CDR3nt: TGCAGCGACAGGGAGAACTATGGCTACACCTTC; CDR3aa: CSDRENYGYTF
v_gene: TRBV7-3; d_gene: TRBD1; j_gene: TRBJ2-1; abundance: many; CDR3nt: TGTGCCAGCAGCCAACCGGGACAGTACAATGAGCAGTTCTTC; CDR3aa: CASSQPGQYNEQFF
v_gene: TRBV2; d_gene: NA; j_gene: TRBJ1-2; abundance: many; CDR3nt: TGTGCCACCCTGGATGAGGGACGAGGAGGCTACACCTTC; CDR3aa: CATLDEGRGGYTF
v_gene: TRBV10-3; d_gene: NA; j_gene: TRBJ2-1; abundance: many; CDR3nt: TGTGCCATCAGTGATCTCGGGTTAACCCAGGGGCAGTTCTTC; CDR3aa: CAISDLGLTQGQFF
v_gene: TRBV5-6; d_gene: TRBD2; j_gene: TRBJ2-7; abundance: many; CDR3nt: TGTGCCAGCAGCTACAGAGGACTAGCGGGAGGACCTAACTACGAGCAGTACTTC; CDR3aa: CASSYRGLAGGPNYEQYF
v_gene: TRBV5-8; d_gene: NA; j_gene: TRBJ1-3; abundance: many; CDR3nt: TGTGCCAGCAGCTTGGAAGCCCTGAGCTCTGGAAACACCATATATTTT; CDR3aa: CASSLEALSSGNTIYF
v_gene: TRBV20-1; d_gene: TRBD1; j_gene: TRBJ2-5; abundance: many; CDR3nt: TGCAGCCCGATCCGGACAGGGCTCGAGACCCAGTACTTC; CDR3aa: CSPIRTGLETQYF
v_gene: TRBV19; d_gene: NA; j_gene: TRBJ2-5; abundance: many; CDR3nt: TGTGCCAGTAGTATAGGCCGAGAGACCCAGTACTTC; CDR3aa: CASSIGRETQYF
v_gene: TRBV29-1; d_gene: TRBD2; j_gene: TRBJ2-1; abundance: many; CDR3nt: TGCAGCGTTGAGGGGAGGGTAGCGGGACCAAATGAGCAGTTCTTC; CDR3aa: CSVEGRVAGPNEQFF
v_gene: TRBV10-2; d_gene: NA; j_gene: TRBJ2-7; abundance: NA; CDR3nt: TGCGCCAGCAAAGATGGCGGTCCCAACTACGAGCAGTACTTC; CDR3aa: CASKDGGPNYEQYF
v_gene: TRBV9; d_gene: TRBD1; j_gene: TRBJ1-6; abundance: NA; CDR3nt: TGTGCCAGCAGCGCCGACAGGGGCTCACCCCTCCACTTT; CDR3aa: CASSADRGSPLHF
v_gene: TRBV7-8; d_gene: NA; j_gene: TRBJ2-4; abundance: NA; CDR3nt: TGTGCCAGCAGCTTAAAGGAGACTAAAAACATTCAGTACTTC; CDR3aa: CASSLKETKNIQYF
v_gene: TRBV20-1; d_gene: NA; j_gene: TRBJ1-5; abundance: NA; CDR3nt: TGCAGTGCTAGAGATTCTTATAGCAATCAGCCCCAGCATTTT; CDR3aa: CSARDSYSNQPQHF
v_gene: TRBV11-2; d_gene: TRBD1; j_gene: TRBJ2-7; abundance: NA; CDR3nt: TGTGCCAGCAGCTTTAAACAGGGGGCACCCTACGAGCAGTACTTC; CDR3aa: CASSFKQGAPYEQYF
v_gene: TRBV7-2; d_gene: TRBD2; j_gene: TRBJ2-1; abundance: many; CDR3nt: TGTGCCAGCAGCTTAGCCGGGACTAACAATGAGCAGTTCTTC; CDR3aa: CASSLAGTNNEQFF
v_gene: TRBV7-2; d_gene: NA; j_gene: TRBJ1-5; abundance: many; CDR3nt: TGTGCCAGCAGCTTAGAGACGGGCCAGCCCCAGCATTTT; CDR3aa: CASSLETGQPQHF
v_gene: TRBV20-1; d_gene: TRBD2; j_gene: TRBJ2-7; abundance: many; CDR3nt: TGCAGTGCTAGGGGGGCGGGAGGGCCCTACGAGCAGTACTTC; CDR3aa: CSARGAGGPYEQYF
v_gene: TRBV14; d_gene: NA; j_gene: TRBJ2-2; abundance: many; CDR3nt: TGTGCCAGCAGCACCACGTTCAGGGAATCCGGGGAGCTGTTTTTT; CDR3aa: CASSTTFRESGELFF
v_gene: TRBV5-6; d_gene: NA; j_gene: TRBJ2-5; abundance: many; CDR3nt: TGTGCCAGCAGCTTGGGCGGATTCCAAGAGACCCAGTACTTC; CDR3aa: CASSLGGFQETQYF
v_gene: TRBV12-5; d_gene: NA; j_gene: TRBJ2-3; abundance: many; CDR3nt: TGTGCTAGTGGTTTGGTAGCAGATACGCAGTATTTT; CDR3aa: CASGLVADTQYF
v_gene: TRBV2; d_gene: NA; j_gene: TRBJ2-1; abundance: many; CDR3nt: TGTGCCAGCAGTGTGGGACGCAATGAGCAGTTCTTC; CDR3aa: CASSVGRNEQFF
v_gene: TRBV19; d_gene: TRBD1; j_gene: TRBJ2-5; abundance: many; CDR3nt: TGTGCCAGTAGTATAACCGCCCGGACAGGACAAGAGACCCAGTACTTC; CDR3aa: CASSITARTGQETQYF
v_gene: TRBV7-3; d_gene: NA; j_gene: TRBJ1-5; abundance: NA; CDR3nt: TGTGCCAGCAGCTTATCTAGCGGGAGTCACAATGAGCATTTT; CDR3aa: CASSLSSGSHNEHF
v_gene: TRBV5-5; d_gene: TRBD2; j_gene: TRBJ2-7; abundance: few; CDR3nt: TGTGCCAGCAGCTCTATAGCGGGACGGGAGCAGTACTTC; CDR3aa: CASSSIAGREQYF
v_gene: TRBV7-9; d_gene: TRBD1; j_gene: TRBJ2-1; abundance: NA; CDR3nt: TGTGCCAGCAGCTTGGGGGGAGTGGACAGGGGGATTTCCTACAGTGAGCAGTTCTTC; CDR3aa: CASSLGGVDRGISYSEQFF
v_gene: TRBV7-2; d_gene: NA; j_gene: TRBJ2-5; abundance: many; CDR3nt: TGTGCCAGCAGCTTACAGGTCGAGCGGAAAGAGACCCAGTACTTC; CDR3aa: CASSLQVERKETQYF